These 20 T cell receptor beta chains originate from one sample sequenced in a study of chemoradiotherapy in HPV16-positive cancers. Clones were read by immunoSEQ multiplex PCR, and TCRdb kept only the in-frame ones, dropping some. The table lists tens of thousands of clones, about 86% of them singletons. The sample was blood, taken from a patient who underwent chemoradiotherapy. The receptors here all came from a human donor with HPV-associated anogenital cancer.

This clone was found once. The chain uses TRBV6-1 and TRBJ1-3; possible D gene TRBD1, 6 bases. This CDR3 contains 13 residues. Germline V lookup: CDR1 MNHNS, CDR2 SASEGT. V was trimmed by 9 bases and J by 1 base, leaving 10 bases between them. CDR3 region: CARKGGSGNTIYF. The CDR3 DNA is TGTGCCAGAAAGGGGGGGTCTGGAAACACCATATATTTT.

The gene calls are TRBV18 and TRBJ2-2; D uncertain. Trimming took off 3 bases at V and 1 base at J, with 6 bases between the two ends. Per germline, CDR1 KGHSH and CDR2 LQKENI. The CDR3 runs to 14 residues. CDR3 coding DNA: TGTGCCAGCTCACCCGGATGGAACACCGGGGAGCTGTTTTTT. It specifies CASSPGWNTGELFF.

The chain carries TRBV6-5 and TRBJ1-1; a weak D match, TRBD1 (5 bases). V dropped 0 bases and J dropped 0 bases, with 11 bases sitting between them. Germline CDR1 is MNHEY and CDR2 is SVGAGI. This CDR3 comprises 16 residues. The CDR3 nucleotides are TGTGCCAGCAGTTACTCGGCAGGGTTCATGAACACTGAAGCTTTCTTT. This encodes CASSYSAGFMNTEAFF.

The rearrangement links TRBV7-9 to TRBJ1-2; possible D gene TRBD1, 5 bases. CDR3 length: 12 residues. Per germline, CDR1 SEHNR and CDR2 FQNEAQ (reference sequence). With 5 bases removed from V and 9 bases from J, the gap between germline ends came to 13 bases. The CDR3 DNA reads TGTGCCAGCAGCCTCAGGGAAACGAGCTACACCTTC. Translating it yields CASSLRETSYTF.

The chain couples TRBV5-5 to TRBJ2-7; tentatively, D is TRBD2 (5 bases). Deletions cut 2 bases from V and 6 bases from J, with 12 bases between. CDR3 length: 13 amino acids. CDR1 SGHKS and CDR2 YYEKEE come from the germline V gene (reference sequence). For the CDR3, the DNA is TGTGCCAGCAGCTTTATGGACTCATCCGAGCAGTACTTC. As protein: CASSFMDSSEQYF.

The chain recombines TRBV5-1 with TRBJ2-3; 11 bases line up with TRBD2. CDR3 length equals 16 residues. J was trimmed by 6 bases and V by 4 bases; bases with no gene match: 10. Germline values: CDR1 SGHRS, CDR2 YFSETQ. The CDR3 reads CASSKTTSGGGDTQYF. As DNA, the CDR3 is TGCGCCAGCAGCAAAACAACTAGCGGGGGAGGGGATACGCAGTATTTT.

The rearrangement links TRBV7-2 to TRBJ1-2, with 10 bases aligning to TRBD1. After removal of 1 base from V and 5 bases from J, the junction contained 10 bases not matched to a gene. The CDR3 is 17 amino acids. CDR1 is SGHTA and CDR2 is FQGNSA in the germline V gene. The CDR3 nucleotides are TGTGCCAGCAGCTTAGGGGACAGGGGTCCCGAAAGATATGGCTACACCTTC. Protein sequence: CASSLGDRGPERYGYTF.

The chain recombines TRBV29-1 with TRBJ1-1; D gene unclear. CDR3 length: 14 residues. V was clipped by 7 bases and J by 3 bases, with 18 bases between them. CDR1 is SQVTM, CDR2 ANQGSEA, per germline. Here the CDR3 reads CSASLGGSDTEAFF. The CDR3 coding sequence is TGCAGCGCCTCTTTGGGAGGGTCGGACACTGAAGCTTTCTTT.

The V and J genes are TRBV9 and TRBJ1-5, with 9 nucleotides matching TRBD1. J was trimmed by 4 bases and V by 1 base; bases with no gene match: 12. This CDR3 has 18 residues. CDR1 and CDR2 (germline): SGDLS, YYNGEE. As DNA, the CDR3 is TGTGCCAGCAGCGTAACCCCCGGGACAGGGAGCACAAATCAGCCCCAGCATTTT. This sequence encodes CASSVTPGTGSTNQPQHF.

CDR3 loop: CASSSTGGAKNIQYF. CDR3 coding DNA: TGTGCCAGCAGCTCCACAGGGGGTGCCAAAAACATTCAGTACTTC. The V gene is TRBV27, the J gene TRBJ2-4; 8 bases match TRBD1. V was pared by 6 bases and J by 1 base, with 5 bases of the junction left unmatched. CDR1 MNHEY and CDR2 SMNVEV come from the germline V gene (reference sequence). The CDR3 is 15 residues long.

This chain joins TRBV7-9 and TRBJ2-3; D perhaps matches TRBD2 (6 bases). The CDR3 length is 14 residues. The ends were cut back, 2 bases at V and 2 bases at J, with 8 bases in the middle. Germline-derived CDR1 and CDR2 are SEHNR and FQNEAQ (reference sequence). CDR3 DNA sequence: TGTGCCAGCAGCTTATGGACTACCACAGATACGCAGTATTTT. Protein sequence: CASSLWTTTDTQYF.

This clone has only a few counts. The rearrangement joins TRBV16 to TRBJ1-5; a weak D match, TRBD1 (5 bases). V was clipped by 3 bases and J by 5 bases, with 8 bases between them. The CDR3 contains 13 residues. Looked up from germline, CDR1 is KGHSY and CDR2 is FQNENV. The DNA for the CDR3 is TGTGCCAGCAGCCAGATAGGGGATCAGCCCCAGCATTTT. Translating gives CASSQIGDQPQHF.

The V and J genes are TRBV27 and TRBJ1-1; 7 bases fit TRBD1. With V trimmed by 6 bases and J by 3 bases, 4 bases remained unmatched. Per germline, CDR1 MNHEY and CDR2 SMNVEV (reference sequence). CDR3 length: 13 amino acids. Written as DNA, the CDR3 is TGTGCCAGCAGGTCTACAGGGGACACTGAAGCTTTCTTT. Its translation is CASRSTGDTEAFF.

The rearrangement joins TRBV19 to TRBJ2-1, with TRBD2 matching 12 bases. The CDR3 consists of 18 residues. From germline, CDR1 is LNHDA and CDR2 SQIVND (reference sequence). V gave up 1 base and J gave up 4 bases; unmatched junction bases: 8. CDR3 bases: TGTGCCAGTAGTATAGGGACAGGGCTAGCGGGGGGGTACAATGAGCAGTTCTTC. The encoded protein is CASSIGTGLAGGYNEQFF. Filled out from reference TRBV19 and TRBJ2-1, the complete variable domain reads DGGITQSPKYLFRKEGQNVTLSCEQNLNHDAMYWYRQDPGQGLRLIYYSQIVNDFQKGDIAEGYSVSREKKESFPLTVTSAQKNPTAFYLCASSIGTGLAGGYNEQFFGPGTRLTVL.

CDR3 sequence reads: CASSLNFGQARYTF. The CDR3 coding sequence is TGTGCCAGCAGCTTAAATTTTGGACAGGCCCGCTACACCTTC. The chain uses TRBV7-9 and TRBJ1-2, with 7 nucleotides matching TRBD1. Germline CDR1 reads SEHNR; CDR2 reads FQNEAQ (reference sequence). V lost 2 bases to trimming and J lost 9 bases; unmatched junction nucleotides: 9. The length of the CDR3 is 14 residues.

The chain couples TRBV29-1 to TRBJ1-2, with TRBD1 matching 8 bases. V shed 4 bases and J 2 bases; nucleotides not matched to a gene: 9. Germline V lookup: CDR1 SQVTM, CDR2 ANQGSEA. The CDR3 is 15 residues long. CDR3 residues: CSVGGQGATNYGYTF. CDR3 nucleotide sequence: TGCAGCGTTGGAGGGCAGGGGGCGACGAACTATGGCTACACCTTC.

The gene calls are TRBV6-5 and TRBJ2-7, with D maybe TRBD2 (6 bases). V was pared by 0 bases and J by 1 base, with 7 bases between. This CDR3 is built from 14 residues. The germline V gene has CDR1 MNHEY and CDR2 SVGAGI. This chain's CDR3 is CASSYSGGSYEQYF. The CDR3 DNA sequence: TGTGCCAGCAGTTACTCGGGAGGATCCTACGAGCAGTACTTC.

This chain links TRBV7-6 with TRBJ2-7, with D hard to call. Per the germline V gene, CDR1 is SGHVS and CDR2 is FNYEAQ. CDR3 length equals 13 residues. Between the trimmed V and J ends, which lost 1 base and 5 bases, there was a span of 9 bases. The CDR3 DNA reads as TGTGCCAGCAGCTTAGAGGTTAGCAACGAGCAGTACTTC. Encoded protein: CASSLEVSNEQYF.

The V call is TRBV6-5, the J call TRBJ2-1; 7 nucleotides line up with TRBD1. The CDR3 is made up of 15 amino acids. V lost 2 bases, J lost 7 bases, and 8 bases stayed unmatched. From germline, CDR1 is MNHEY and CDR2 SVGAGI. CDR3 residues: CASSYGRGRLNEQFF. The CDR3 DNA sequence: TGTGCCAGCAGTTACGGTAGGGGGCGGCTGAATGAGCAGTTCTTC.

The gene calls are TRBV21-1 and TRBJ1-5; the table gives TRBD1 as D, unverified against the DNA. TRBV21-1 is a documented pseudogene. The CDR3 runs 18 residues. CDR3 coding DNA: TGTGCCAGCGGCCCCTTTGCGACGACAGGGAGCGGCAATCAGCCCCAGCATTTT. It yields the protein CASGPFATTGSGNQPQHF.